This TCR beta chain emerged from a study of naive and memory T cell subsets. Two oligonucleotides, mixed equimolar, formed the beta constant-region primer covering TRBC1 and TRBC2. Nested alpha and beta constant-region primers with the SP2 primer drove four PCR rounds on ligated cDNA. MiXCR, applied by TCRdb to the UMI-ligation and nested PCR reads, yields one record per CDR3 protein. The table shows around 110,000 distinct CDR3 sequences, with 36% occurring only once. This CDR3 comprises 15 residues. The germline V gene has CDR1 LNHDA and CDR2 SQIVND (reference sequence). Trimming pared 4 bases from V and 10 bases from J, leaving 20 bases between. Separate alpha and beta amplification began at the second PCR step.

This chain connects TRBV19 to TRBJ2-1, with D tentatively TRBD1 or TRBD2 (5 bases each). This TCR was sampled from a human donor in good health. Specimen: central memory CD4+ T cells from blood. CDR3 in amino acids: CASSKITGGLEEQFF. CDR3 bases: TGTGCCAGTAGTAAAATAACTGGGGGTCTCGAGGAGCAGTTCTTC. Full variable domain (missing parts from reference TRBV19 and TRBJ2-1): DGGITQSPKYLFRKEGQNVTLSCEQNLNHDAMYWYRQDPGQGLRLIYYSQIVNDFQKGDIAEGYSVSREKKESFPLTVTSAQKNPTAFYLCASSKITGGLEEQFFGPGTRLTVL.